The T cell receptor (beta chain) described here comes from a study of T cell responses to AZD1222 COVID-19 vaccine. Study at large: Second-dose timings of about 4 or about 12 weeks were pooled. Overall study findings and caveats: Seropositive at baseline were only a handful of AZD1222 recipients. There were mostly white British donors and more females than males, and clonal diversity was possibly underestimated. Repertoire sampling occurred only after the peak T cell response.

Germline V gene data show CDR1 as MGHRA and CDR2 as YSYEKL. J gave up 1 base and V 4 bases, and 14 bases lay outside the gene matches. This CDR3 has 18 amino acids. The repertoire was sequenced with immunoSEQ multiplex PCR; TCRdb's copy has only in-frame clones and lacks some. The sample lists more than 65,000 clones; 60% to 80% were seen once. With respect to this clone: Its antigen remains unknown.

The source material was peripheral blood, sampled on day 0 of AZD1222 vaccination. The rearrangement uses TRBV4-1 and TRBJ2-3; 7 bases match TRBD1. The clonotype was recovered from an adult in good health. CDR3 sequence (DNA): TGCGCCAGCAGCCCTCGGACAGACAGGGAAGAGGGCACAGATACGCAGTATTTT. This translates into CASSPRTDREEGTDTQYF.